One T cell receptor (beta chain) is described in this entry. This clone occurred once. Its antigen is still unknown. No base-level quality is on record; no much larger clone is a single base apart. Taken with the paper, the label for time point translates to: baseline before first vaccination. Vaccinee samples came from UK trials COV001 and COV002, including a single-blind randomized controlled phase 2/3 trial of AZD1222 (ChAdOx1 nCoV-19) in healthy adults. For TCRbeta chain sequencing, PBMC samples from trial participants were taken at day 0 and at day 28 after the second dose. The CDR3 goes from the cysteine to the phenylalanine over 15 residues. Solely the CDR3 DNA is kept, with 45 bases framed from the first base. V is reduced by 4 bases and J by 0 bases, leaving a spacing of 10 bases between them. CDR1 SNHLY and CDR2 FYNNEI are derived from the germline V gene. The CDR3 regions of human TCRbeta chains were analyzed by immunosequencing. The paper's data handling went like this. TCRs in the repertoires were matched against a reference library of SARS-CoV-2-specific TCRs that had been generated with the MIRA antigen-specificity platform. Breadth was defined as the fraction of unique TCRs that were SARS-CoV-2-associated, and depth was defined as the fraction of total T cells that were SARS-CoV-2-associated. Using the MIRA data, each spike-specific TCR was mapped to the spike region that the TCR reacts to and placed in a CD4 or CD8 class. Log10-transformed breadth and depth values were compared by one-way ANOVA with Sidak's multiple comparisons tests. TCRdb carries this immuneACCESS record with in-frame sequences only. Its versions omit some clonotypes, under half of them owing to an unresolved V gene in the studies checked, with the rest unexplained. For V, J and clone size, that table is used; D and trimming come from the DNA. This sample holds about 120,000 clones; less than 90% were observed only once. Of the sample, 7.5% is held by the ten largest clones.

The data derive from a study of T cell responses to AZD1222 COVID-19 vaccine (dated by TCRdb to the early 2020s). Turning to the overall study: AZD1222 recipients with second doses at about 4 weeks or about 12 weeks were pooled, because spike-specific TCR depth and breadth did not differ between schedules. A total of approximately 240 trial participants underwent TCR sequencing, of whom about 210 received two doses of AZD1222 and some 26 received two doses of the MenACWY control vaccine. Trial participants were enrolled by age into subgroups of 18-55, 56-69 and 70-plus years, and roughly 160, 29 and 62 TCR-sequenced participants, respectively, were included in these subgroups.

Broad study findings and their caveats: Because no samples from the day 14 peak response were available, repertoires could be characterized only after the peak T cell response. Only a handful of AZD1222 recipients were SARS-CoV-2 seropositive at baseline, limiting conclusions about previously exposed vaccinees. In the small 56-69-year group, the increase in depth fell short of significance, most likely because of low power. Epitopes outside the regions mutated in the B.1.351 and B.1.1.7 variants were reportedly recognized by nearly half of the unique spike-specific TCRs. After two AZD1222 doses, both the breadth and the depth of spike-specific TCRs were significantly higher than at day 0 and than in MenACWY recipients. Participants were mostly white British and included more females than males, and it was suggested by the authors that clonal diversity may have been underestimated. Vaccine-associated CD4 TCRs spanned the whole spike protein, with dominant responses in regions 160-218 and 743-854.

The receptor was isolated from an adult in good health. The receptor chain draws on TRBV2 and TRBJ1-5; the D gene is perhaps TRBD1, on 6 matching bases. This material consisted of peripheral blood, taken on day 0 of AZD1222 vaccination. The DNA reads as follows: TGTGCCAGCAGTGGACAGGCGACTAGCAATCAGCCCCAGCATTTT. This yields the protein CASSGQATSNQPQHF.